This passage covers 2 T cell receptor beta chains from one sample sequenced in a study of cytomegalovirus exposure and HLA in healthy donors. PCR employed 60 Vbeta and 13 Jbeta primers. TCRdb keeps only in-frame clones here, not all; method: immunoSEQ multiplex PCR. Of 150,000 to 200,000 clones detected, around 84% appear once; the ten largest clones hold 1%. What was sequenced was PBMCs. These receptors were obtained from a boy younger than 10 in good health and CMV-seronegative.

The chain uses TRBV21-1 and TRBJ2-3; the table assigns TRBD2, which was not confirmed against the DNA. TRBV21-1 is marked as a pseudogene. The CDR3 is 15 amino acids. The CDR3 loop is CASSKGGRARDTQYF. In DNA form, the CDR3 reads TGTGCCAGCAGCAAGGGAGGGAGGGCAAGGGATACGCAGTATTTT.

The chain links TRBV28 to TRBJ2-7; possible D gene TRBD1, 6 bases. Germline V CDR1 and CDR2: MDHEN, SYDVKM. This CDR3 is built from 13 residues. Trimming removed 7 bases at V and 5 bases at J, with 15 bases between. The CDR3 region has the DNA TGTGCCAGCACTACCCTACAGGGCCACGAGCAGTACGTC. This encodes CASTTLQGHEQYV.